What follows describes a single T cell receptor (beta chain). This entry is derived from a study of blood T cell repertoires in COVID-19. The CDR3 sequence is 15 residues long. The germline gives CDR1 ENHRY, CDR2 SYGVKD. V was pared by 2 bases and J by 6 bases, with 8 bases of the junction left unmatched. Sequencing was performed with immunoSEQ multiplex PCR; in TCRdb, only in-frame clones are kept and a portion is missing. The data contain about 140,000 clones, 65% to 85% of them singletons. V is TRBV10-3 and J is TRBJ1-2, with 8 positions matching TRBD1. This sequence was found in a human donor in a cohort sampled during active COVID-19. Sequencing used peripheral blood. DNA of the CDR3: TGTGCCATCAGTGAGACCCGGACAGGGTACGATGGCTACACCTTC. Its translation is CAISETRTGYDGYTF.